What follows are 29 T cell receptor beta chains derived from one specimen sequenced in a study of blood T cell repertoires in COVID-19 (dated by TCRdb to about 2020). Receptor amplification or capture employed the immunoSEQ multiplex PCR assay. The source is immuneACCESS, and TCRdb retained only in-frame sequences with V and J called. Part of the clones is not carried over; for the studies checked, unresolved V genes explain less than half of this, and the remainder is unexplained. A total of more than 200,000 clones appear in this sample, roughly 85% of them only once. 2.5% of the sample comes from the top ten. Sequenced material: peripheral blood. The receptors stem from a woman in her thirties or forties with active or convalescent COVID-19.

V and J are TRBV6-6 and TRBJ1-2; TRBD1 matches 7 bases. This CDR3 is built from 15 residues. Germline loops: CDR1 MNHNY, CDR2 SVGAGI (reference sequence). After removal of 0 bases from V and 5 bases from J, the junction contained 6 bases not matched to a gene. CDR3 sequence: CASSYSRTGGYGYTF. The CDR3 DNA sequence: TGTGCCAGCAGTTACTCGAGGACAGGAGGGTATGGCTACACCTTC.

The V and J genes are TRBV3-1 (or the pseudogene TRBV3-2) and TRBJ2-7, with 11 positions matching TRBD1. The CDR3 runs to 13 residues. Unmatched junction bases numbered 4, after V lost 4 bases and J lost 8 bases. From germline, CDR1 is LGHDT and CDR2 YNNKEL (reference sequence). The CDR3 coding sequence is TGTGCCAGCAGCCCTGGGACAGGGGGAAAGCAGTACTTC. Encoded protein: CASSPGTGGKQYF.

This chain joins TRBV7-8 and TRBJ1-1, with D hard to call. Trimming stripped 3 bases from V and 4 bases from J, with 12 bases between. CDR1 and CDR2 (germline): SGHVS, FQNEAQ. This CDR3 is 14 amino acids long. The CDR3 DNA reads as TGTGCCAGCAGCTTCGGCATTGGAGGCACTGAAGCTTTCTTT. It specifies CASSFGIGGTEAFF.

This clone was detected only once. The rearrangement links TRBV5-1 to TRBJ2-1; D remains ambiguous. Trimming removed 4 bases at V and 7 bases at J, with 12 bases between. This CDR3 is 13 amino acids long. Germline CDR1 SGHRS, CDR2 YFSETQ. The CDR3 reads CASSPTHPNEQFF. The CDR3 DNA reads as TGCGCCAGCAGCCCTACCCACCCGAATGAGCAGTTCTTC.

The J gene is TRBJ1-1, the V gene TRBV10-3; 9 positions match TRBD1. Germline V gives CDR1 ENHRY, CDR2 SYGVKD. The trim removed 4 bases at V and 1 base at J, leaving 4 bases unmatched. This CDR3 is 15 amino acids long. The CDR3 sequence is CAISVRQGENTEAFF. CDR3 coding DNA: TGTGCCATCAGTGTCCGACAGGGGGAGAACACTGAAGCTTTCTTT.

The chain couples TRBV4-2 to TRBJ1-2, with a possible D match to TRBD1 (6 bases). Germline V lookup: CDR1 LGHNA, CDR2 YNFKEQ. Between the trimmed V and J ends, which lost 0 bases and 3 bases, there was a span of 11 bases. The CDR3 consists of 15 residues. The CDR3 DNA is TGTGCCAGCAGCCAAGATCCGGGGGGCGACTATGGCTACACCTTC. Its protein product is CASSQDPGGDYGYTF.

The CDR3 spells CASSYPGTLAGTQYF. The CDR3 DNA sequence: TGTGCCAGCAGTTACCCCGGGACTTTAGCTGGGACCCAGTACTTC. The rearrangement uses TRBV6-2 or TRBV6-3 and TRBJ2-5, with D possibly matching TRBD2 (6 bases). The CDR3 runs 15 residues. V was cut by 2 bases and J by 7 bases, with 17 bases left in between. CDR1 is MNHEY, CDR2 SVGEGT, per germline.

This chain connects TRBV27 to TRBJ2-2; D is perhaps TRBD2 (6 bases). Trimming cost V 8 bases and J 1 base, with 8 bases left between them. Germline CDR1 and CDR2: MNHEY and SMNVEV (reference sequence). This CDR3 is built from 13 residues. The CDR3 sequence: CASRDWNTGELFF. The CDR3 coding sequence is TGTGCCAGCCGGGACTGGAACACCGGGGAGCTGTTTTTT.

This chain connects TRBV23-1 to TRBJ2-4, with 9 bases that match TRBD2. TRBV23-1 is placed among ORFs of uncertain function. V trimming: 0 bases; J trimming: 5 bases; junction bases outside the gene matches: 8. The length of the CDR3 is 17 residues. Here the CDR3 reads CASSQSTAGLAENIQYF. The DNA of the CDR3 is TGCGCCAGCAGTCAATCGACGGCGGGACTAGCTGAAAACATTCAGTACTTC.

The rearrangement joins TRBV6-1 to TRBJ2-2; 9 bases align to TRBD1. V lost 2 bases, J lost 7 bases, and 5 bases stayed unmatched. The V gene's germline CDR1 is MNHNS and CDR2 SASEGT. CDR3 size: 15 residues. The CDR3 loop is CASSERTGVGGELFF. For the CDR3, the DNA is TGTGCCAGCAGTGAAAGGACAGGGGTTGGCGGGGAGCTGTTTTTT.

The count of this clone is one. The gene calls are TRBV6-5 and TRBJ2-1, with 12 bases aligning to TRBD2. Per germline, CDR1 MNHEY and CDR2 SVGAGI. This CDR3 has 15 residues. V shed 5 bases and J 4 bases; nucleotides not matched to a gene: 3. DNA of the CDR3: TGTGCCAGCAGTAGACTAGCGGGAGAATACAATGAGCAGTTCTTC. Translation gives CASSRLAGEYNEQFF.

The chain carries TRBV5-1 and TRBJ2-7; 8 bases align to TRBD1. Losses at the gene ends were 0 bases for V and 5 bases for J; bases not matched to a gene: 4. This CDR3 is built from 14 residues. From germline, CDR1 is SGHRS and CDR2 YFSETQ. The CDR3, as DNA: TGCGCCAGCAGCTTGGTTCAGGGGGCTCACGAGCAGTACTTC. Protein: CASSLVQGAHEQYF.

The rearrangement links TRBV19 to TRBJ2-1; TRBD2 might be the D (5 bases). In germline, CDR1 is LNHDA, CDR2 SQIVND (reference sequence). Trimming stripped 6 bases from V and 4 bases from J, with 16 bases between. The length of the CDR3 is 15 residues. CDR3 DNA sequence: TGTGCCAGTAGCCCCCGGAGGAACAAATACAATGAGCAGTTCTTC. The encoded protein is CASSPRRNKYNEQFF.

This CDR3 is CAISGSGQGAYGYTF. Here the CDR3 DNA reads TGTGCCATCAGTGGCTCCGGACAGGGGGCCTATGGCTACACCTTC. The V call is TRBV10-3, the J call TRBJ1-2, with 11 nucleotides matching TRBD1. The CDR3 covers 15 residues. The germline V gene encodes CDR1 ENHRY and CDR2 SYGVKD. V was clipped by 4 bases and J by 4 bases; unmatched bases: 5.

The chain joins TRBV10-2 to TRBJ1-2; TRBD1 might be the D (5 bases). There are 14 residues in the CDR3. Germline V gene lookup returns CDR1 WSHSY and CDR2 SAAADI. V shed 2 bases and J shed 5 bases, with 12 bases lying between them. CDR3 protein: CASSEVRGEYGYTF. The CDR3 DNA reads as TGCGCCAGCAGTGAGGTTCGGGGGGAGTATGGCTACACCTTC.

The CDR3 loop is CASILPGGMNTEAFF. The CDR3 DNA sequence: TGTGCCAGCATCCTCCCCGGGGGAATGAACACTGAAGCTTTCTTT. J is TRBJ1-1 and V is TRBV28; tentatively, D is TRBD1 (5 bases). The V gene lost 7 bases and the J gene lost 0 bases, with 15 bases spanning the gap. Germline CDR1 and CDR2: MDHEN and SYDVKM. There are 15 residues in the CDR3.

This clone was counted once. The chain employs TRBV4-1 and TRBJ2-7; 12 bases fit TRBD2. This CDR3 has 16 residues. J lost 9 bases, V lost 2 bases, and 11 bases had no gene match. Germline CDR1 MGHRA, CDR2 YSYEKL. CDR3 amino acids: CASSQRTSGNGGPQYF. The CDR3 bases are TGCGCCAGCAGCCAAAGGACTAGCGGGAACGGGGGCCCGCAGTACTTC.

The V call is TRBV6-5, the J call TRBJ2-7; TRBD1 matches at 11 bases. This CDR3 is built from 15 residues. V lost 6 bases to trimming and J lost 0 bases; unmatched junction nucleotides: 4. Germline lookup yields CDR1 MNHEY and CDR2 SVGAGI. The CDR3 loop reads CASRPGTGGSYEQYF. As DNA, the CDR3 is TGTGCCAGCAGGCCGGGGACAGGGGGCTCCTACGAGCAGTACTTC.

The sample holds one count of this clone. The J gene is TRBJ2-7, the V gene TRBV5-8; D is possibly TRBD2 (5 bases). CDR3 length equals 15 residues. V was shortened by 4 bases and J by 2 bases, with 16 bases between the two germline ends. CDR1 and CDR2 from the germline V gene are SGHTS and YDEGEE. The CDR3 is CASSARPSNTYEQYF. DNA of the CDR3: TGTGCCAGCAGCGCCCGGCCTAGCAATACCTACGAGCAGTACTTC.

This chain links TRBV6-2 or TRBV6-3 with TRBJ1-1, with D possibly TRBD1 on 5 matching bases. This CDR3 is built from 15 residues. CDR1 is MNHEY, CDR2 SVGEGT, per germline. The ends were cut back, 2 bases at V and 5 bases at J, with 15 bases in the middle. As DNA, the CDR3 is TGTGCCAGCAGTTACGGCGGGGGGATTAGAACTGAAGCTTTCTTT. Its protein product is CASSYGGGIRTEAFF.

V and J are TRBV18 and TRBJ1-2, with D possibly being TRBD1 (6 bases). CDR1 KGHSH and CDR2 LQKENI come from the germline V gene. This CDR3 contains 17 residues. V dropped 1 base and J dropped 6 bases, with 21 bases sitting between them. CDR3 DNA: TGTGCCAGCTCACCACGTTCACAGGGCCAAGCCCCTCATGGCTACACCTTC. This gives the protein CASSPRSQGQAPHGYTF.

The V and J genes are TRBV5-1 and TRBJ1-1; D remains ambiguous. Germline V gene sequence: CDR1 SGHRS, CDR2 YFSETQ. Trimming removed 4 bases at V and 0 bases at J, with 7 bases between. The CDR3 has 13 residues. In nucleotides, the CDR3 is TGCGCCAGCAGCCTCACAGTGAACACTGAAGCTTTCTTT. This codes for CASSLTVNTEAFF.

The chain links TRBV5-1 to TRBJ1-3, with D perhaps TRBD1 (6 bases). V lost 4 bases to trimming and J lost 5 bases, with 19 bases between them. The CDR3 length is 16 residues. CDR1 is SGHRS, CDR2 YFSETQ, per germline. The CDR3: CASSTGDTGLRNTIYF. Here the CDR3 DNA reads TGCGCCAGCAGCACCGGGGACACCGGGCTTCGAAACACCATATATTTT.

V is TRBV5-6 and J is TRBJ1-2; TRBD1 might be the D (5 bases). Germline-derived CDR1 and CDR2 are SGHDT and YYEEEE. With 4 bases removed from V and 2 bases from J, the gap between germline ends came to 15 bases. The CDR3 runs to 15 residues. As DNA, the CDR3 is TGTGCCAGCAGCCCGCTCAGGGAAACGAACTATGGCTACACCTTC. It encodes CASSPLRETNYGYTF.

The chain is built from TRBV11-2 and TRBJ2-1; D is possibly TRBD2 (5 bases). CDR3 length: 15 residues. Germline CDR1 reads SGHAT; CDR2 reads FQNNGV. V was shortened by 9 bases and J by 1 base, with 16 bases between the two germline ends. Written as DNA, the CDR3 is TGTGCCAGTATGCCAGGACTGACGTCCTACAATGAGCAGTTCTTC. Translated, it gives CASMPGLTSYNEQFF. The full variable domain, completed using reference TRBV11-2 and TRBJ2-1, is EAGVAQSPRYKIIEKRQSVAFWCNPISGHATLYWYQQILGQGPKLLIQFQNNGVVDDSQLPKDRFSAERLKGVDSTLKIQPAKLEDSAVYLCASMPGLTSYNEQFFGPGTRLTVL.

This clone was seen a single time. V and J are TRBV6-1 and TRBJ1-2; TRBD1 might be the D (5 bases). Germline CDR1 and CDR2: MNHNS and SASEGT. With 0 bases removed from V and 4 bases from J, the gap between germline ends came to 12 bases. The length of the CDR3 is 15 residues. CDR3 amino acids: CASSEAGGRVYGYTF. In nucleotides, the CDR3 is TGTGCCAGCAGTGAAGCGGGTGGCAGGGTCTATGGCTACACCTTC.

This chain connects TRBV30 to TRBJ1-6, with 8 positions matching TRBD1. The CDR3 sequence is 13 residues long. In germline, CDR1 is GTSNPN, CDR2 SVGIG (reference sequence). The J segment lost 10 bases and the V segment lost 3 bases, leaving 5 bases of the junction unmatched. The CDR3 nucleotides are TGTGCCTGGAGCGACAGGGGTAGATCACCCCTCCACTTT. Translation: CAWSDRGRSPLHF.

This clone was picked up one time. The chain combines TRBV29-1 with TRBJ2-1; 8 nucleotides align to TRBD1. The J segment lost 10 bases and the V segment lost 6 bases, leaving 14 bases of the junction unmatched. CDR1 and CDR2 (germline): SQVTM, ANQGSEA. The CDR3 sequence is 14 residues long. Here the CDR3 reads CSVPTRTGIHEQFF. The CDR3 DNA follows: TGCAGCGTCCCGACCCGGACAGGGATCCACGAGCAGTTCTTC.

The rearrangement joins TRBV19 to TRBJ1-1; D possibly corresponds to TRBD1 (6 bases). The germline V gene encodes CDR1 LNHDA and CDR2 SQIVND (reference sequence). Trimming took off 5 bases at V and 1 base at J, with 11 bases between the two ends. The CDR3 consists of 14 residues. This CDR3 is CASSWVGGNTEAFF. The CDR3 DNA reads TGTGCCAGTAGTTGGGTAGGGGGGAACACTGAAGCTTTCTTT.